This T cell receptor beta chain was obtained from a study of T cells in Graves' hyperthyroidism and ophthalmopathy. Study-wide results and caveats: Model output signaled ophthalmopathy a median about 6.3 months ahead of onset. Most clonotypes that expanded in the thyroid above 0.001 also showed up in blood.

Note on this clonotype: Antigen specificity is unknown.

Trimming took 4 bases from V and 2 from J; bases not matched to a gene: 8. CDR3 length: 17 residues. CDR1 SGHRS and CDR2 YFSETQ come from the germline V gene. What was amplified from RNA transcripts were TCR beta CDR3 regions. The HTBI primer set drove a first-round RT-PCR of the TCR CDR3. One entry per CDR3 protein, called by TCRdb with MiXCR from the multiplex PCR reads. The table includes just under 750,000 distinct CDR3 sequences, approximately 40% detected once. Aged 18 to 65, the patients had hyperthyroidism that was newly diagnosed and had lasted under 2 months. Sequenced: blood. The source is a woman aged 35 to 49 with Graves' hyperthyroidism. The rearrangement links TRBV5-1 to TRBJ2-2, with 10 bases identical to TRBD2. In DNA, the CDR3 is TGCGCCAGCAGCCAACTAGCGGGGCCCTCCAACACCGGGGAGCTGTTTTTT. Amino acids: CASSQLAGPSNTGELFF.